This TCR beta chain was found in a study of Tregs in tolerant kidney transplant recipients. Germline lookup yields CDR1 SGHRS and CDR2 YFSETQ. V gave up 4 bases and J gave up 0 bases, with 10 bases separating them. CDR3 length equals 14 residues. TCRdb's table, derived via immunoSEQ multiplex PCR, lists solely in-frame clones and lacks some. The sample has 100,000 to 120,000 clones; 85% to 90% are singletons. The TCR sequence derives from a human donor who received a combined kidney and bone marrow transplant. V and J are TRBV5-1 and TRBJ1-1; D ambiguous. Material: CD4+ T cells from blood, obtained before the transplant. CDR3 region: CASSPNDLNTEAFF. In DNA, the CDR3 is TGCGCCAGCAGCCCGAACGACTTGAACACTGAAGCTTTCTTT.